What follows are 5 T cell receptor beta chains derived from one specimen sequenced in a study of early T cells in non-severe SARS-CoV-2 infection. TCRdb redid the calling of the 5' RACE reads with MiXCR, one entry per CDR3 protein. The sample holds 65,000 to 70,000 distinct CDR3 sequences, approximately 10% seen once. The sequenced sample consisted of whole blood. The source of these receptors is an adult who was a healthcare worker with PCR-confirmed SARS-CoV-2 infection or an uninfected control (not recorded which).

The chain couples TRBV9 to TRBJ2-5; D is possibly TRBD2 (6 bases). Germline V lookup: CDR1 SGDLS, CDR2 YYNGEE. This CDR3 spans 14 amino acids. Deletions cut 4 bases from V and 5 bases from J, with 15 bases between. CDR3 amino acids: CASSQTPGRETQYF. The DNA of the CDR3 is TGTGCCAGCAGCCAGACTCCGGGGAGGGAGACCCAGTACTTC.

This clonotype was counted a few times. The V and J genes are TRBV7-2 and TRBJ2-7; D possibly corresponds to TRBD2 (5 bases). Trimming took off 5 bases at V and 2 bases at J, with 13 bases between the two ends. This CDR3 is 14 amino acids long. Germline V gene lookup returns CDR1 SGHTA and CDR2 FQGNSA. The CDR3 DNA reads TGTGCCAGCAGCCCCGACTACCCGACCTACGAGCAGTACTTC. This translates into CASSPDYPTYEQYF. The full variable domain, rest sourced from reference TRBV7-2 and TRBJ2-7, is GAGVSQSPSNKVTEKGKDVELRCDPISGHTALYWYRQSLGQGLEFLIYFQGNSAPDKSGLPSDRFSAERTGGSVSTLTIQRTQQEDSAVYLCASSPDYPTYEQYFGPGTRLTVT.

This clonotype has more than one count but fewer than ten. This chain joins TRBV7-8 and TRBJ2-5; 8 bases line up with TRBD2. J gave up 5 bases and V 5 bases, and 7 bases lay outside the gene matches. CDR1 is SGHVS and CDR2 is FQNEAQ in the germline V gene. This CDR3 spans 14 amino acids. The DNA of the CDR3 is TGTGCCAGCAGCGCAACGGGGGGGTCGGAGACCCAGTACTTC. As protein: CASSATGGSETQYF.

This chain uses TRBV28 with TRBJ1-5; TRBD1 matches at 7 bases. CDR1 and CDR2 (germline): MDHEN, SYDVKM. J was trimmed by 5 bases and V by 1 base; bases with no gene match: 8. The CDR3 is 16 residues long. The CDR3 DNA reads as TGTGCCAGCAGTTTATATAGGGGGCAGTGGTATCAGCCCCAGCATTTT. Encoded protein: CASSLYRGQWYQPQHF.

This clonotype was observed a few times. The gene calls are TRBV5-1 and TRBJ2-7; D is perhaps TRBD2 (5 bases). This CDR3 spans 16 amino acids. Germline V gene data show CDR1 as SGHRS and CDR2 as YFSETQ. Trimming shortened V by 4 bases and J by 0 bases, and 17 bases separated the two germline ends. CDR3 loop: CASSLAAGRLSYEQYF. In nucleotides, the CDR3 is TGCGCCAGCAGCCTGGCGGCGGGCAGACTCTCCTACGAGCAGTACTTC. Together with reference TRBV5-1 and TRBJ2-7, the CDR3 gives the full variable domain: KAGVTQTPRYLIKTRGQQVTLSCSPISGHRSVSWYQQTPGQGLQFLFEYFSETQRNKGNFPGRFSGRQFSNSRSEMNVSTLELGDSALYLCASSLAAGRLSYEQYFGPGTRLTVT.